Shown below are 15 T cell receptor beta chains from a single sample sequenced in a study of blood T cell repertoires in COVID-19. Assay used: immunoSEQ multiplex PCR; TCRdb lists only in-frame clones, some missing. The profile shows around 130,000 clones, approximately 88% of them singletons. Sequencing was performed on peripheral blood. The receptors were sampled from a man aged 65 to 85 with active COVID-19.

The chain recombines TRBV24-1 with TRBJ2-1, with a possible D match to TRBD1 (6 bases). Germline values: CDR1 KGHDR, CDR2 SFDVKD. This CDR3 spans 11 amino acids. V gave up 5 bases and J gave up 13 bases, with 11 bases separating them. DNA for the CDR3: TGTGCCACCAGTGTAGAGGGGGAACAGTTCTTC. Translating it yields CATSVEGEQFF.

This clone has only one observation. V usage is TRBV5-6 and J usage is TRBJ2-5, with a weak D call TRBD2 (5 bases). CDR1 is SGHDT, CDR2 YYEEEE, per germline. V lost 4 bases to trimming and J lost 4 bases, with 20 bases between them. This CDR3 is built from 16 residues. CDR3 DNA: TGTGCCAGCAGCCAAACGTCGGACTGGGGTAGAGAGACCCAGTACTTC. Translated: CASSQTSDWGRETQYF.

The chain joins TRBV18 to TRBJ2-5; D unclear. CDR3 length: 13 amino acids. The V gene lost 1 base and the J gene lost 5 bases, with 8 bases spanning the gap. Germline V gives CDR1 KGHSH, CDR2 LQKENI. The CDR3 sequence is CASSPRSRETQYF. The CDR3 coding sequence is TGTGCCAGCTCACCACGTAGCCGGGAGACCCAGTACTTC.

This clone was picked up one time. This rearrangement joins TRBV7-2 to TRBJ2-2; the D gene is possibly TRBD1 (5 bases). CDR3 length equals 14 residues. The germline V gene encodes CDR1 SGHTA and CDR2 FQGNSA. Trimming removed 5 bases at V and 1 base at J, with 8 bases between. CDR3 amino acids: CASSPQGNTGELFF. Here the CDR3 DNA reads TGTGCCAGCAGCCCCCAGGGGAACACCGGGGAGCTGTTTTTT.

This sequence joins TRBV6-5 and TRBJ1-5; the D gene is possibly TRBD1 (6 bases). Germline CDR1 is MNHEY and CDR2 is SVGAGI. There are 14 residues in the CDR3. V was trimmed by 6 bases and J by 4 bases, leaving 13 bases between them. The CDR3 sequence: CASSGDKTNQPQHF. In DNA, the CDR3 is TGTGCCAGCAGCGGGGACAAGACAAATCAGCCCCAGCATTTT.

The chain joins TRBV4-3 to TRBJ2-5; D gene ambiguous. This CDR3 spans 13 amino acids. The ends were cut back, 0 bases at V and 4 bases at J, with 6 bases in the middle. Germline values: CDR1 LGHNA, CDR2 YSLEER. CDR3 sequence (DNA): TGCGCCAGCAGCCAAGACGTGGCAGAGACCCAGTACTTC. Residues: CASSQDVAETQYF.

This clone showed up just once. The rearrangement uses TRBV19 and TRBJ1-2, with TRBD1 as a possible D gene (6 bases). CDR1 is LNHDA, CDR2 SQIVND, per germline (reference sequence). V shed 5 bases and J shed 4 bases, with 11 bases lying between them. The CDR3 runs 13 residues. The CDR3 reads CASSPRGGYGYTF. The CDR3 nucleotides read TGTGCCAGTAGTCCCAGGGGCGGCTATGGCTACACCTTC.

The J gene is TRBJ2-7, the V gene TRBV30, with TRBD2 matching 8 bases. CDR3 length: 17 amino acids. The germline gives CDR1 GTSNPN, CDR2 SVGIG (reference sequence). J was trimmed by 3 bases and V by 2 bases; bases with no gene match: 15. As DNA, the CDR3 is TGTGCCTGGAGTCCAAACCGGGGGGGTTTCGCCCACTACGAGCAGTACTTC. Translation: CAWSPNRGGFAHYEQYF.

The chain couples TRBV5-1 to TRBJ2-1, with 9 bases fitting TRBD2. V shed 3 bases and J 8 bases; nucleotides not matched to a gene: 6. The germline V gene has CDR1 SGHRS and CDR2 YFSETQ. This CDR3 spans 14 amino acids. The CDR3 reads CASSSTSGSDEQFF. CDR3 DNA sequence: TGCGCCAGCAGCTCGACTAGCGGATCAGATGAGCAGTTCTTC.

CDR3 DNA sequence: TGTGCCAGCAGTTTATGGGTAGCGGGGCAATTCCACAATGAGCAGTTCTTC. Residues: CASSLWVAGQFHNEQFF. The J gene is TRBJ2-1, the V gene TRBV28; 8 nucleotides align to TRBD2. Germline CDR1 reads MDHEN; CDR2 reads SYDVKM. After removal of 0 bases from V and 5 bases from J, the junction contained 9 bases not matched to a gene. The CDR3 covers 17 residues. The entire variable domain, with the rest obtained from reference TRBV28 and TRBJ2-1, is as follows: DVKVTQSSRYLVKRTGEKVFLECVQDMDHENMFWYRQDPGLGLRLIYFSYDVKMKEKGDIPEGYSVSREKKERFSLILESASTNQTSMYLCASSLWVAGQFHNEQFFGPGTRLTVL.

The rearrangement joins TRBV2 to TRBJ2-7; tentative D call: TRBD1 (5 bases). Germline V gene lookup returns CDR1 SNHLY and CDR2 FYNNEI. V was shortened by 7 bases and J by 0 bases, with 16 bases between the two germline ends. The CDR3 is 15 amino acids. CDR3 loop: CASTEDTQSSYEQYF. CDR3 in DNA: TGTGCCAGCACCGAGGACACGCAGAGCTCCTACGAGCAGTACTTC.

J is TRBJ2-2 and V is TRBV24-1; TRBD1 matches at 7 bases. CDR1 and CDR2 (germline): KGHDR, SFDVKD. CDR3 length: 16 residues. J gave up 2 bases and V 3 bases, and 5 bases lay outside the gene matches. As DNA, the CDR3 is TGTGCCACCAGTGATCCGGGACAGCCTAACACCGGGGAGCTGTTTTTT. Residues: CATSDPGQPNTGELFF.

V and J are TRBV5-1 and TRBJ2-6; possibly TRBD1 for D (6 bases). Trimming pared 5 bases from V and 2 bases from J, leaving 8 bases between. The CDR3 covers 14 residues. Germline V gene sequence: CDR1 SGHRS, CDR2 YFSETQ. CDR3 amino acids: CASRTGTGANVLTF. The DNA for the CDR3 is TGCGCCAGCAGAACAGGGACTGGGGCCAACGTCCTGACTTTC.

This chain uses TRBV29-1 with TRBJ2-1; D is unresolved. Germline CDR1 and CDR2: SQVTM and ANQGSEA. V was shortened by 5 bases and J by 6 bases, with 11 bases between the two germline ends. This CDR3 region has 12 residues. Here the CDR3 DNA reads TGCAGCGTTATTTTAGCCCTCAATGAGCAGTTCTTC. This translates into CSVILALNEQFF.

CDR3 coding DNA: TGTGCCAGCAGCGTAACAGGGGGAGGTACTGAAGCTTTCTTT. It yields the protein CASSVTGGGTEAFF. V usage is TRBV7-9 and J usage is TRBJ1-1; 8 bases agree with TRBD1. The trim removed 5 bases at V and 5 bases at J, leaving 7 bases unmatched. Germline V gene lookup returns CDR1 SEHNR and CDR2 FQNEAQ (reference sequence). The CDR3 contains 14 residues.